The 25 T cell receptor beta chains below come from one sample, sequenced in a study of cytomegalovirus exposure and HLA in healthy donors. The table came from immunoSEQ multiplex PCR; TCRdb's copy has only in-frame clones and leaves some out. The sample records around 190,000 clones, around 85% being singletons. Specimen: PBMCs. The receptors originated from a young man in good health and CMV-seropositive.

This clone came up once. This chain links TRBV28 with TRBJ2-7; D is perhaps TRBD2 (5 bases). Germline V gene lookup returns CDR1 MDHEN and CDR2 SYDVKM. The CDR3 is made up of 14 amino acids. The ends were cut back, 8 bases at V and 0 bases at J, with 14 bases in the middle. CDR3 amino acids: CASLEGPLSYEQYF. In DNA form, the CDR3 reads TGTGCCAGCCTAGAGGGTCCCCTCTCCTACGAGCAGTACTTC.

V usage is TRBV6-5 and J usage is TRBJ1-1, with a tentative D call TRBD1 (5 bases). Trimming stripped 2 bases from V and 3 bases from J, with 10 bases between. CDR3 length: 14 residues. Looked up from germline, CDR1 is MNHEY and CDR2 is SVGAGI. CDR3 DNA: TGTGCCAGCAGTTACACTGGGGGGGACACTGAAGCTTTCTTT. As protein: CASSYTGGDTEAFF.

J is TRBJ2-7 and V is TRBV9; TRBD2 is a possible D gene (6 bases). V lost 2 bases to trimming and J lost 3 bases, with 15 bases between them. Germline lookup yields CDR1 SGDLS and CDR2 YYNGEE. The CDR3 is 15 amino acids. In nucleotides, the CDR3 is TGTGCCAGCAGCGTGTTGGGGGGAATTGGCTACGAGCAGTACTTC. It codes for CASSVLGGIGYEQYF.

The chain employs TRBV15 and TRBJ1-5; unclear D gene. The germline CDR1 and CDR2 sequences are LNHNV and YYDKDF (reference sequence). This CDR3 is 15 amino acids long. V was clipped by 4 bases and J by 7 bases, with 17 bases between them. The CDR3 DNA is TGTGCCACCAGCATGGGTCTGGGGAGAGAACAGCCCCAGCATTTT. This codes for CATSMGLGREQPQHF.

This clone has just a few counts. The CDR3 protein is CASSYSRVTRVYGYTF. The CDR3 bases are TGTGCCAGCAGTTACTCGAGGGTAACACGTGTCTATGGCTACACCTTC. V is TRBV6-7 and J is TRBJ1-2; no definite D call. TRBV6-7 is assigned to the ORF class and has an uncertain function. This CDR3 contains 16 residues. The V and J ends lost 0 bases and 4 bases respectively, with 15 bases between them.

The chain employs TRBV11-2 and TRBJ2-7; D not certain. CDR3 size: 15 residues. Between the trimmed V and J ends, which lost 2 bases and 3 bases, there was a span of 14 bases. Germline V CDR1 and CDR2: SGHAT, FQNNGV. In DNA, the CDR3 is TGTGCCAGCAGCTTAACCCCCCTCCAGGTCTACGAGCAGTACTTC. It encodes CASSLTPLQVYEQYF.

J is TRBJ1-1 and V is TRBV27; D is perhaps TRBD1 (6 bases). The CDR3 spans 14 residues. The germline gives CDR1 MNHEY, CDR2 SMNVEV (reference sequence). Trimming took off 8 bases at V and 1 base at J, with 14 bases between the two ends. The CDR3 DNA reads as TGTGCCAGCCGACATCGGGGGGCGAACACTGAAGCTTTCTTT. Amino acid sequence: CASRHRGANTEAFF.

The V and J genes are TRBV6-5 and TRBJ2-7, with TRBD2 matching 7 bases. CDR3 length equals 15 residues. Germline values: CDR1 MNHEY, CDR2 SVGAGI. V shed 3 bases and J 3 bases; nucleotides not matched to a gene: 8. The CDR3 here is CASSYSRSGNYEQYF. CDR3 bases: TGTGCCAGCAGTTATTCAAGGAGCGGGAACTACGAGCAGTACTTC.

This chain links TRBV6-5 with TRBJ2-1; D is ambiguous. Trimming shortened V by 8 bases and J by 2 bases, and 10 bases separated the two germline ends. CDR3 length: 13 residues. Germline lookup yields CDR1 MNHEY and CDR2 SVGAGI. The CDR3 region has the DNA TGTGCCAGCTCCGATGGCACCTACAATGAGCAGTTCTTC. Its protein is CASSDGTYNEQFF.

The chain couples TRBV6-1 to TRBJ2-7; 9 bases map to TRBD1. Germline trimming cut 4 bases from V and 2 bases from J; bases unmatched to any gene: 9. This CDR3 is 16 amino acids long. CDR1 and CDR2 from the germline V gene are MNHNS and SASEGT. CDR3 in amino acids: CASSGPGTGIAYEQYF. In DNA, the CDR3 is TGTGCCAGCAGTGGTCCCGGGACAGGGATCGCCTACGAGCAGTACTTC.

The genes are TRBV7-9 and TRBJ1-1, with 7 bases that match TRBD1. The CDR3 length is 15 residues. Germline assignment: CDR1 SEHNR and CDR2 FQNEAQ (reference sequence). V was pared by 10 bases and J by 1 base, with 12 bases of the junction left unmatched. CDR3: CATRGRRRRNTEAFF. CDR3 in DNA: TGTGCCACCAGGGGGAGACGACGCCGGAACACTGAAGCTTTCTTT.

The chain has TRBV6-1 and TRBJ1-2; weak D call: TRBD1 (6 bases). The CDR3 sequence is 12 residues long. Per germline, CDR1 MNHNS and CDR2 SASEGT. V shed 7 bases and J shed 7 bases, with 13 bases lying between them. The CDR3 DNA is TGTGCCAGCACCGAAGGCAGGGGTGGCTACACCTTC. The encoded protein is CASTEGRGGYTF.

The chain joins TRBV7-8 to TRBJ1-6; D may be TRBD1 (6 bases). CDR3 length: 17 amino acids. CDR1 SGHVS and CDR2 FQNEAQ come from the germline V gene. V was shortened by 5 bases and J by 0 bases, with 14 bases between the two germline ends. The DNA of the CDR3 is TGTGCCAGCAGCCCAAGGACAGCCAGCTCCTATAATTCACCCCTCCACTTT. Translated: CASSPRTASSYNSPLHF.

CDR3 DNA sequence: TGTGCCAGCAGCTCAACAGGGGTCTCACCCCTCCACTTT. This encodes CASSSTGVSPLHF. This sequence joins TRBV7-9 and TRBJ1-6, with 7 bases that match TRBD1. V lost 4 bases, J lost 10 bases, and 4 bases stayed unmatched. Germline V gene sequence: CDR1 SEHNR, CDR2 FQNEAQ (reference sequence). The CDR3 totals 13 residues.

The chain carries TRBV19 and TRBJ2-7; D is unclear. The germline V gene encodes CDR1 LNHDA and CDR2 SQIVND (reference sequence). The CDR3 is 13 amino acids. V was clipped by 4 bases and J by 3 bases, with 10 bases between them. DNA of the CDR3: TGTGCCAGTAGTAATGGCCAGTTCTACGAGCAGTACTTC. Protein product: CASSNGQFYEQYF. Drawing the rest from reference TRBV19 and TRBJ2-7, the complete variable domain is DGGITQSPKYLFRKEGQNVTLSCEQNLNHDAMYWYRQDPGQGLRLIYYSQIVNDFQKGDIAEGYSVSREKKESFPLTVTSAQKNPTAFYLCASSNGQFYEQYFGPGTRLTVT.

V gene TRBV11-3 combines with J gene TRBJ2-7, with 8 positions matching TRBD1. The ends lost 1 base at V and 0 bases at J; junction bases unmatched: 5. This CDR3 spans 16 amino acids. From germline, CDR1 is SGHNT and CDR2 YENEEA. The CDR3 loop is CASSLVAGQGSYEQYF. The CDR3 coding sequence is TGTGCCAGCAGCTTAGTCGCCGGACAGGGCTCCTACGAGCAGTACTTC.

This rearrangement joins TRBV4-1 to TRBJ2-3; TRBD2 matches at 8 bases. CDR1 and CDR2 from the germline V gene are MGHRA and YSYEKL. This CDR3 is 14 amino acids long. Trimming removed 1 base from V and 7 bases from J; junction bases left unmatched: 4. The CDR3: CASSQAGGLNTQYF. CDR3 DNA sequence: TGCGCCAGCAGCCAAGCGGGGGGGCTAAATACGCAGTATTTT.

The V call is TRBV19, the J call TRBJ1-6; 9 nucleotides align to TRBD1. This CDR3 has 13 amino acids. In germline, CDR1 is LNHDA, CDR2 SQIVND (reference sequence). After removal of 6 bases from V and 7 bases from J, the junction contained 1 base not matched to a gene. CDR3 sequence (DNA): TGTGCCAGTAGCGGACAGGGGAATTCACCCCTCCACTTT. It encodes CASSGQGNSPLHF.

This chain connects TRBV28 to TRBJ1-2, with 9 bases aligning to TRBD1. The length of the CDR3 is 16 residues. Germline CDR1 MDHEN, CDR2 SYDVKM. V shed 1 base, J shed 0 bases, and the junction held 3 bases outside the gene matches. The CDR3 loop is CASSLLGQGPNYGYTF. DNA of the CDR3: TGTGCCAGCAGTTTATTGGGACAGGGACCTAACTATGGCTACACCTTC.

The chain carries TRBV5-4 and TRBJ1-1; D is perhaps TRBD1 (5 bases). Germline V gene sequence: CDR1 SGHNT, CDR2 YYREEE (reference sequence). V lost 0 bases and J lost 2, with 8 bases in between. The CDR3 loop spans 14 amino acids. The CDR3 is CASSLARANTEAFF. CDR3 bases: TGTGCCAGCAGCTTGGCCAGGGCTAACACTGAAGCTTTCTTT.

The CDR3, as DNA: TGTGCCAGCTCACCGACAGGGGGCGGAGTGTATAATTCACCCCTCCACTTT. This translates into CASSPTGGGVYNSPLHF. The rearrangement joins TRBV18 to TRBJ1-6, with 10 bases aligning to TRBD1. The CDR3 is made up of 17 amino acids. The germline V gene has CDR1 KGHSH and CDR2 LQKENI. V dropped 3 bases and J dropped 4; count of bases not matched to a gene: 6.

The CDR3 region has the DNA TGCGCCAGCAGCTTGGGCAGCGGGGGGGCCTACAATGAGCAGTTCTTC. Translation gives CASSLGSGGAYNEQFF. The chain is built from TRBV5-1 and TRBJ2-1, with TRBD2 matching over 10 bases. With 0 bases clipped from V and 2 bases from J, the junction kept 2 bases outside the gene matches. CDR1 and CDR2 from the germline V gene are SGHRS and YFSETQ. The CDR3 is made up of 16 amino acids.

This chain uses TRBV5-4 with TRBJ1-5; TRBD1 is a possible D gene (5 bases). Germline CDR1 is SGHNT and CDR2 is YYREEE (reference sequence). This CDR3 is 14 amino acids long. The V end lost 4 bases, the J end lost 3 bases, and 11 bases lay between the germline ends. CDR3 sequence: CASSVDRSNQPQHF. The CDR3 bases are TGTGCCAGCAGCGTAGACAGATCCAATCAGCCCCAGCATTTT.

Only one count was recorded for this clone. The chain has TRBV7-9 and TRBJ2-5; maybe TRBD1 (6 bases). Between the trimmed V and J ends, which lost 6 bases and 3 bases, there was a span of 11 bases. This CDR3 has 13 amino acids. Per the germline V gene, CDR1 is SEHNR and CDR2 is FQNEAQ (reference sequence). The CDR3 DNA reads TGTGCCAGCAGTCTCAGGGGAAAAGAGACCCAGTACTTC. Translating it yields CASSLRGKETQYF.

This chain joins TRBV7-6 and TRBJ2-1; 9 positions agree with TRBD2. The CDR3 is 16 residues long. V trimming: 2 bases; J trimming: 5 bases; junction bases outside the gene matches: 7. Germline V gene lookup returns CDR1 SGHVS and CDR2 FNYEAQ. The CDR3 loop is CASSLSGGRADNEQFF. Here the CDR3 DNA reads TGTGCCAGCAGCTTATCGGGCGGGAGGGCTGACAATGAGCAGTTCTTC.